The 25 T cell receptor beta chains reported below all come from one sample, sequenced in a study of T cell responses to AZD1222 COVID-19 vaccine. The table came from immunoSEQ multiplex PCR; TCRdb's copy has only in-frame clones and leaves some out. The sample lists 150,000 or so clones, approximately 94% occurring once. The material sequenced was peripheral blood, taken on day 0 of AZD1222 vaccination. These receptors all come from an adult in good health.

This clone was seen only a few times. The J gene is TRBJ1-1, the V gene TRBV19, with D unresolved. Trimming pared 5 bases from V and 1 base from J, leaving 14 bases between. Germline CDR1 and CDR2: LNHDA and SQIVND (reference sequence). The CDR3 totals 15 residues. CDR3 in DNA: TGTGCCAGTAGTGTATCCTTTTCCTCGAACACTGAAGCTTTCTTT. It translates to CASSVSFSSNTEAFF.

This sequence joins TRBV9 and TRBJ2-1; a possible D gene is TRBD2 (6 bases). The germline CDR1 and CDR2 sequences are SGDLS and YYNGEE. V lost 0 bases, J lost 9 bases, and 13 bases lay in between. The CDR3 runs to 14 residues. The CDR3 region is CASSVEGGRGEQFF. CDR3 in DNA: TGTGCCAGCAGCGTAGAGGGTGGGCGGGGTGAGCAGTTCTTC.

This rearrangement joins TRBV7-9 to TRBJ1-1; 9 bases line up with TRBD1. CDR1 is SEHNR, CDR2 FQNEAQ, per germline (reference sequence). Trimming took 5 bases from V and 5 from J; bases not matched to a gene: 18. This CDR3 region has 18 residues. CDR3 region: CASSPRAGQGMKGTEAFF. The CDR3 bases are TGTGCCAGCAGCCCTCGAGCGGGACAGGGAATGAAAGGAACTGAAGCTTTCTTT.

The gene calls are TRBV7-9 and TRBJ2-2; 7 bases line up with TRBD1. V gave up 5 bases and J gave up 4 bases; unmatched junction bases: 13. Germline CDR1 SEHNR, CDR2 FQNEAQ (reference sequence). The CDR3 has 17 residues. CDR3 nucleotides: TGTGCCAGCAGCCCCCGACAGGGCCTTGTAATCACCGGGGAGCTGTTTTTT. It translates to CASSPRQGLVITGELFF.

The chain carries TRBV5-1 and TRBJ2-5, with 7 positions matching TRBD2. After removal of 0 bases from V and 5 bases from J, the junction contained 4 bases not matched to a gene. The CDR3 sequence is 14 residues long. Germline assignment: CDR1 SGHRS and CDR2 YFSETQ. Here the CDR3 reads CASSLEGSGETQYF. DNA for the CDR3: TGCGCCAGCAGCTTGGAGGGTAGCGGGGAGACCCAGTACTTC.

The V call is TRBV4-1, the J call TRBJ1-2; tentative D call: TRBD1 (6 bases). The CDR3 covers 15 residues. The germline V gene has CDR1 MGHRA and CDR2 YSYEKL. V was clipped by 1 base and J by 8 bases, with 17 bases between them. CDR3 in DNA: TGCGCCAGCAGCCAAGGACCAGAGGGGGTGGAAGGCTACACCTTC. This codes for CASSQGPEGVEGYTF.

The genes are TRBV5-1 and TRBJ1-1, with 9 bases that match TRBD1. Unmatched junction bases numbered 8, after V lost 4 bases and J lost 1 base. CDR3 length equals 16 residues. The germline V gene has CDR1 SGHRS and CDR2 YFSETQ. DNA for the CDR3: TGCGCCAGCAGCCCCACACAGGGGGCAAGGAACACTGAAGCTTTCTTT. Translation: CASSPTQGARNTEAFF.

The chain couples TRBV10-1 to TRBJ2-3; 8 positions agree with TRBD2. Per germline, CDR1 WNHNN and CDR2 SYGVQD (reference sequence). V shed 0 bases, J shed 6 bases, and the junction held 8 bases outside the gene matches. The CDR3 is 16 amino acids. The CDR3 reads CASSESDGGAIDTQYF. In DNA form, the CDR3 reads TGCGCCAGCAGTGAGTCGGACGGGGGGGCCATTGATACGCAGTATTTT.

This clone appeared once. One end of the junction fails to match germline, which may point to a read error. This chain links TRBV7-7 with TRBJ2-2, with D tentatively TRBD2 (5 bases). The germline CDR1 and CDR2 sequences are SSHAT and FNYEAQ (reference sequence). The CDR3 sequence is 14 residues long. The CDR3 reads CASSIRGNTGELFF. CDR3 DNA: TGTGCTAGCAGCATACGGGGGAACACCGGGGAGCTGTTTTTT.

The chain joins TRBV6-5 to TRBJ1-2, with D possibly TRBD1 on 5 matching bases. The CDR3 runs to 14 residues. Trimming cost V 0 bases and J 7 bases, with 12 bases left between them. The V gene's germline CDR1 is MNHEY and CDR2 SVGAGI. CDR3 coding DNA: TGTGCCAGCAGTTACTCGAAGGACATTGGTGGCTACACCTTC. Protein product: CASSYSKDIGGYTF.

CDR3 nucleotide sequence: TGTGCCAGCAGCTTATACAGGAACACTGAAGCTTTCTTT. The encoded protein is CASSLYRNTEAFF. The V gene is TRBV7-2, the J gene TRBJ1-1; D not certain. Looked up from germline, CDR1 is SGHTA and CDR2 is FQGNSA. V was trimmed by 2 bases and J by 1 base, leaving 5 bases between them. The CDR3 spans 13 residues. Combining the CDR3 with reference TRBV7-2 and TRBJ1-1 gives the whole variable domain GAGVSQSPSNKVTEKGKDVELRCDPISGHTALYWYRQSLGQGLEFLIYFQGNSAPDKSGLPSDRFSAERTGGSVSTLTIQRTQQEDSAVYLCASSLYRNTEAFFGQGTRLTVV.

The chain recombines TRBV5-5 with TRBJ1-1, with D tentatively TRBD1 (5 bases). V gave up 7 bases and J gave up 4 bases, with 8 bases separating them. The V gene's germline CDR1 is SGHKS and CDR2 YYEKEE (reference sequence). This CDR3 is 11 amino acids long. CDR3 nucleotide sequence: TGTGCCAGCCTAGGGACCACTGAAGCTTTCTTT. It yields the protein CASLGTTEAFF.

The chain combines TRBV3-1 (or the pseudogene TRBV3-2) with TRBJ1-4; the match to TRBD1 covers 8 bases. CDR1 and CDR2 from the germline V gene are LGHDT and YNNKEL (reference sequence). The CDR3 sequence is 14 residues long. The V segment lost 2 bases and the J segment 10 bases; nucleotides outside the gene matches: 6. The CDR3 nucleotides are TGTGCCAGCAGCCAATCGTCAGGGGGCGGAAAACTGTTTTTT. Protein sequence: CASSQSSGGGKLFF.

The V and J genes are TRBV5-6 and TRBJ1-6, with a possible D match to TRBD1 (6 bases). Germline loops: CDR1 SGHDT, CDR2 YYEEEE. The ends were cut back, 1 base at V and 8 bases at J, with 10 bases in the middle. The CDR3 contains 14 residues. DNA of the CDR3: TGTGCCAGCAGCTTGATGGGGGCGGATTCACCCCTCCACTTT. The encoded protein is CASSLMGADSPLHF.

The gene calls are TRBV11-2 and TRBJ2-1, with 11 nucleotides matching TRBD2. V dropped 5 bases and J dropped 8; count of bases not matched to a gene: 8. Per the germline V gene, CDR1 is SGHAT and CDR2 is FQNNGV. The CDR3 extends over 15 amino acids. The CDR3 protein is CASSLVTSGSDEQFF. Here the CDR3 DNA reads TGTGCCAGCAGCCTGGTCACTAGCGGGAGCGATGAGCAGTTCTTC.

This chain connects TRBV7-3 to TRBJ2-2; D is unclear. V shed 1 base and J shed 3 bases, with 6 bases lying between them. Germline CDR1 reads SGHTA; CDR2 reads FQGTGA. CDR3 length equals 14 residues. The CDR3 loop reads CASSLSSYTGELFF. The CDR3 coding sequence is TGTGCCAGCAGCTTAAGCTCGTACACCGGGGAGCTGTTTTTT.

The genes are TRBV5-1 and TRBJ1-3; no clear D gene. The CDR3 consists of 13 residues. Trimming removed 4 bases at V and 0 bases at J, with 5 bases between. The germline CDR1 and CDR2 sequences are SGHRS and YFSETQ. CDR3 DNA sequence: TGCGCCAGCAGCGTGTACTCTGGAAACACCATATATTTT. This gives the protein CASSVYSGNTIYF. Drawing the rest from reference TRBV5-1 and TRBJ1-3, the complete variable domain is KAGVTQTPRYLIKTRGQQVTLSCSPISGHRSVSWYQQTPGQGLQFLFEYFSETQRNKGNFPGRFSGRQFSNSRSEMNVSTLELGDSALYLCASSVYSGNTIYFGEGSWLTVV.

The chain uses TRBV6-5 and TRBJ1-3, with 8 bases lining up with TRBD1. The trim removed 7 bases at V and 0 bases at J, leaving 2 bases unmatched. Germline CDR1 and CDR2: MNHEY and SVGAGI. CDR3 length equals 14 residues. This chain's CDR3 is CASTTGGSGNTIYF. CDR3 coding DNA: TGTGCCAGCACAACAGGGGGCTCTGGAAACACCATATATTTT.

This rearrangement joins TRBV2 to TRBJ2-3; maybe TRBD1 (5 bases). The V end was cut by 9 bases, the J end by 4 bases, with 11 bases between. Germline V CDR1 and CDR2: SNHLY, FYNNEI. The CDR3 sequence is 12 residues long. The CDR3: CASGQGADTQYF. The CDR3, as DNA: TGTGCCAGTGGTCAAGGGGCAGATACGCAGTATTTT.

This chain uses TRBV5-1 with TRBJ2-1; 8 bases are shared with TRBD2. There are 15 residues in the CDR3. Looked up from germline, CDR1 is SGHRS and CDR2 is YFSETQ. With 4 bases clipped from V and 2 bases from J, the junction kept 5 bases outside the gene matches. The CDR3 DNA is TGCGCCAGCAGCACAGCGGGAGTCCCCTACAATGAGCAGTTCTTC. Encoded protein: CASSTAGVPYNEQFF.

This chain joins TRBV20-1 and TRBJ2-5, with D perhaps TRBD2 (6 bases). V dropped 6 bases and J dropped 2 bases, with 7 bases sitting between them. Germline V gene sequence: CDR1 DFQATT, CDR2 SNEGSKA (reference sequence). The CDR3 runs to 11 residues. CDR3 coding DNA: TGCAGTGCGGGACTTCAAGAGACCCAGTACTTC. This gives the protein CSAGLQETQYF.

The chain employs TRBV11-2 and TRBJ2-1; 8 nucleotides line up with TRBD2. Germline CDR1 reads SGHAT; CDR2 reads FQNNGV. The CDR3 has 19 amino acids. Trimming at V came to 1 base and at J to 6 bases, leaving 17 bases not matched to a gene. CDR3 loop: CASSLVMSRGVSRGNEQFF. Written as DNA, the CDR3 is TGTGCCAGCAGCTTAGTAATGTCGCGGGGGGTCTCCCGGGGCAATGAGCAGTTCTTC.

With regard to this clone: The CDR3 carries no conserved terminal phenylalanine or tryptophan, so it likely arises from a read error. The chain joins TRBV6-5 to TRBJ1-6; 7 bases align to TRBD1. The CDR3 has 13 amino acids. J lost 6 bases, V lost 6 bases, and 2 bases had no gene match. CDR1 is MNHEY and CDR2 is SVGAGI in the germline V gene. DNA of the CDR3: TGTGCCAGCAGGGGACAGTTTAATTCACCCCTCCACTCT. This gives the protein CASRGQFNSPLHS.

The chain recombines TRBV12-3 or TRBV12-4 with TRBJ2-7; D unresolved. The length of the CDR3 is 13 residues. V was clipped by 0 bases and J by 6 bases, with 9 bases between them. The CDR3 region is CASSLAFVIEQYF. The CDR3, as DNA: TGTGCCAGCAGTTTAGCGTTCGTTATCGAGCAGTACTTC.

The chain joins TRBV5-5 to TRBJ2-1, with TRBD2 identical over 12 bases. Germline CDR1 and CDR2: SGHKS and YYEKEE (reference sequence). V was clipped by 2 bases and J by 9 bases; unmatched bases: 9. The CDR3 sequence is 16 residues long. The CDR3 region has the DNA TGTGCCAGCAGCTTATCCCTAGCGGGGGGGCGCGGTGAGCAGTTCTTC. Its translation: CASSLSLAGGRGEQFF. The complete variable domain, with remaining parts taken from reference TRBV5-5 and TRBJ2-1, reads DAGVTQSPTHLIKTRGQQVTLRCSPISGHKSVSWYQQVLGQGPQFIFQYYEKEERGRGNFPDRFSARQFPNYSSELNVNALLLGDSALYLCASSLSLAGGRGEQFFGPGTRLTVL.